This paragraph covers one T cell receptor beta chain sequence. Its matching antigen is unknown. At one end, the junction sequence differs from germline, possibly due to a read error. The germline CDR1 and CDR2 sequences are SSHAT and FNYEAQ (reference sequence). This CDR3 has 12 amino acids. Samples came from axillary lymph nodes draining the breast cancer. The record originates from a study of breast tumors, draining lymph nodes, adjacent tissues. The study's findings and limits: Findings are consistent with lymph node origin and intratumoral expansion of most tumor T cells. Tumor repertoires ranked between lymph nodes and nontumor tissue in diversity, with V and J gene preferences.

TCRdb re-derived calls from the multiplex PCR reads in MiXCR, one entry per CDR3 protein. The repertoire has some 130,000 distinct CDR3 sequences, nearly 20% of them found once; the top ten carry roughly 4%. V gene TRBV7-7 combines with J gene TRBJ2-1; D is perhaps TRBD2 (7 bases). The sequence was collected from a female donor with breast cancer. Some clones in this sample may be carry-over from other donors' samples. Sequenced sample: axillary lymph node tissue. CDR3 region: CASSWGGSEQFF. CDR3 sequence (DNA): TGTGCTAGCAGCTGGGGGGGCAGTGAGCAGTTCTTC.